The rows below give T cell receptor beta chains drawn from one sample of a study of OX40 agonist ivuxolimab in advanced cancers. Assay: immunoSEQ multiplex PCR; the TCRdb copy retains only in-frame clones and omits some. There are fewer than 70,000 clones in the sample; more than 75% occur only once, and more than 2% lies in the top ten. The specimen was CD4+ or CD8+ T cells sorted from blood, collected in a trial of the OX40 agonist ivuxolimab. The receptors come from an adult with an advanced solid tumor such as melanoma, head and neck, liver or kidney cancer. The CDR3 runs from the conserved cysteine through the conserved F or W. Each record gives: CDR3 protein, CDR3 DNA, J gene, V gene, clone size, D gene. D genes are given only for firm matches. Not all rows give a size; the values are once, few, many and, for expanded clones, a class.

CDR3aa: CASSPGTSGKETQYF; CDR3nt: TGTGCCAGTAGTCCCGGGACTAGCGGAAAAGAGACCCAGTACTTC; j_gene: TRBJ2-5; v_gene: TRBV19; abundance: .; d_gene: TRBD2
CDR3aa: CASSSLGQGGGNIQYF; CDR3nt: TGTGCCAGCAGCTCGCTGGGACAGGGAGGAGGGAACATTCAGTACTTC; j_gene: TRBJ2-4; v_gene: TRBV7-2; abundance: .; d_gene: TRBD1
CDR3aa: CATSRDMPGLAATGELFF; CDR3nt: TGTGCCACCAGCAGAGATATGCCGGGACTAGCGGCCACCGGGGAGCTGTTTTTT; j_gene: TRBJ2-2; v_gene: TRBV15; abundance: .; d_gene: TRBD2
CDR3aa: CASSLMAPTGAAFMNTEAFF; CDR3nt: TGTGCCAGCAGTTTAATGGCCCCGACAGGGGCGGCCTTCATGAACACTGAAGCTTTCTTT; j_gene: TRBJ1-1; v_gene: TRBV27; abundance: .; d_gene: TRBD1
CDR3aa: CASSAPGRGVLEQYF; CDR3nt: TGTGCCAGCAGCGCCCCGGGACGGGGAGTTTTGGAGCAGTACTTC; j_gene: TRBJ2-7; v_gene: TRBV7-2; abundance: .; d_gene: .
CDR3aa: CSVGQGNDQPQHF; CDR3nt: TGCAGCGTTGGGCAGGGGAATGATCAGCCCCAGCATTTT; j_gene: TRBJ1-5; v_gene: TRBV29-1; abundance: .; d_gene: .
CDR3aa: CASSFRGMNTEAFF; CDR3nt: TGTGCCAGCAGTTTTCGGGGGATGAACACTGAAGCTTTCTTT; j_gene: TRBJ1-1; v_gene: TRBV27; abundance: .; d_gene: .
CDR3aa: CASSLDRVGEQYF; CDR3nt: TGTGCCAGCAGCTTAGATCGGGTGGGGGAGCAGTACTTC; j_gene: TRBJ2-7; v_gene: TRBV7-8; abundance: .; d_gene: .
CDR3aa: CASSQPGLAGGLSYNEQFF; CDR3nt: TGCGCCAGCAGCCAACCGGGACTAGCGGGAGGATTATCCTACAATGAGCAGTTCTTC; j_gene: TRBJ2-1; v_gene: TRBV4-1; abundance: .; d_gene: TRBD2
CDR3aa: CASSQGVSGANVLTF; CDR3nt: TGTGCCAGCAGCCAGGGCGTCTCTGGGGCCAACGTCCTGACTTTC; j_gene: TRBJ2-6; v_gene: TRBV6-1; abundance: once; d_gene: .
CDR3aa: CASSHRTGPTNEKLFF; CDR3nt: TGTGCCAGCAGTCACAGGACAGGACCAACTAATGAAAAACTGTTTTTT; j_gene: TRBJ1-4; v_gene: TRBV28; abundance: .; d_gene: TRBD1
CDR3aa: CASSLGSGTRGPYEQYF; CDR3nt: TGTGCCAGCAGCTTAGGATCCGGGACTAGGGGTCCCTACGAGCAGTACTTC; j_gene: TRBJ2-7; v_gene: TRBV5-5; abundance: once; d_gene: TRBD2
CDR3aa: CASTRGDRVNQPQHF; CDR3nt: TGTGCCAGTACTCGAGGGGACAGGGTGAATCAGCCCCAGCATTTT; j_gene: TRBJ1-5; v_gene: TRBV19; abundance: .; d_gene: TRBD1
CDR3aa: CASSLELAGGLREQYF; CDR3nt: TGTGCCAGCAGCTTAGAGCTAGCGGGAGGGTTACGGGAGCAGTACTTC; j_gene: TRBJ2-7; v_gene: TRBV7-9; abundance: .; d_gene: TRBD2
CDR3aa: CASSYLGQSGYGYTF; CDR3nt: TGTGCCAGCAGTTACTTGGGACAAAGTGGTTATGGCTACACCTTC; j_gene: TRBJ1-2; v_gene: TRBV6-5; abundance: .; d_gene: .
CDR3aa: CASSPTSGQETQYF; CDR3nt: TGTGCCAGCTCCCCGACTAGCGGCCAAGAGACCCAGTACTTC; j_gene: TRBJ2-5; v_gene: TRBV6-6; abundance: once; d_gene: TRBD2
CDR3aa: CASSSGGLANIQYF; CDR3nt: TGTGCCAGCAGCTCCGGAGGTCTAGCAAACATTCAGTACTTC; j_gene: TRBJ2-4; v_gene: TRBV9; abundance: .; d_gene: .
CDR3aa: CASSNQGGTGELFF; CDR3nt: TGTGCCAGTAGTAATCAAGGGGGGACCGGGGAGCTGTTTTTT; j_gene: TRBJ2-2; v_gene: TRBV19; abundance: .; d_gene: .
CDR3aa: CASSSKRLVRNEQYF; CDR3nt: TGTGCCAGCAGTTCCAAAAGACTAGTTCGAAACGAGCAGTACTTC; j_gene: TRBJ2-7; v_gene: TRBV27; abundance: .; d_gene: .
CDR3aa: CASSPSGPYNEQFF; CDR3nt: TGTGCCAGCAGCCCTAGCGGACCCTACAATGAGCAGTTCTTC; j_gene: TRBJ2-1; v_gene: TRBV21-1; abundance: .; d_gene: .